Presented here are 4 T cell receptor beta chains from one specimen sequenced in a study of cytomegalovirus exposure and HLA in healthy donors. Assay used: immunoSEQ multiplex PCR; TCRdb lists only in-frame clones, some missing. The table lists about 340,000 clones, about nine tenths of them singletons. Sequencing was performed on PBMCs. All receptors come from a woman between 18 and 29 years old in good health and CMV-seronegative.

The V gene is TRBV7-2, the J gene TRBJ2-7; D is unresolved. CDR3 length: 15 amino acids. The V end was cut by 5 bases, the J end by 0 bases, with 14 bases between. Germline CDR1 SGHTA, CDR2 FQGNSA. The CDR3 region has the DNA TGTGCCAGCAGCCAACCGACAACCATCTCCTACGAGCAGTACTTC. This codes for CASSQPTTISYEQYF. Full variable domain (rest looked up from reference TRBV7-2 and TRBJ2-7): GAGVSQSPSNKVTEKGKDVELRCDPISGHTALYWYRQSLGQGLEFLIYFQGNSAPDKSGLPSDRFSAERTGGSVSTLTIQRTQQEDSAVYLCASSQPTTISYEQYFGPGTRLTVT.

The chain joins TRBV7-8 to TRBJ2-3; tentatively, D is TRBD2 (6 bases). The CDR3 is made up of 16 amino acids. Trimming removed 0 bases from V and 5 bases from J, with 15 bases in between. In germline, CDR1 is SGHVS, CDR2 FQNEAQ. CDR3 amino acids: CASSLASQGLKDTQYF. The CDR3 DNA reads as TGTGCCAGCAGCTTAGCTTCACAAGGACTAAAAGATACGCAGTATTTT.

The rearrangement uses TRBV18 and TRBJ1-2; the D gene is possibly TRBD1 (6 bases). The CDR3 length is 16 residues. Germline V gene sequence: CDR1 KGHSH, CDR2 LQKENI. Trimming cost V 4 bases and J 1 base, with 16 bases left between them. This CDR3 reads CASSQQPTGLNYGYTF. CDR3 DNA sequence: TGTGCCAGCTCACAGCAGCCGACAGGACTTAACTATGGCTACACCTTC.

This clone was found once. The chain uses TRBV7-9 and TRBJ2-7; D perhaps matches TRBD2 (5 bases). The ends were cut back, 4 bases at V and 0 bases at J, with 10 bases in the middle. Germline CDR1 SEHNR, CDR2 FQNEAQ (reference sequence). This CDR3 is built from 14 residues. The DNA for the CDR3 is TGTGCCAGCAGCTACCCCGGGGACTCCTACGAGCAGTACTTC. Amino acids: CASSYPGDSYEQYF.